The clone carrying this TCR beta chain appeared many times. The antigen is undetermined. These data originate in a study of spatial heterogeneity in lung cancer. Study-level information: Where they were available, follow-up PBMC samples were sequenced, at a median of about 22 months after resection. Detection consistently captured more beta-chain sequences than alpha-chain sequences.

The V gene's germline CDR1 is SGHRS and CDR2 YFSETQ. V trimming: 2 bases; J trimming: 5 bases; junction bases outside the gene matches: 8. The CDR3 contains 15 residues. Study-wide points: Ubiquitous expanded tumor TCRs appeared in blood more at resection than follow-up.

The time point: blood at routine non-recurrence follow-up after resection. No cells were sorted before sequencing. The whole RNA sequenced was extracted from tumor, nontumor lung or frozen PBMC. TCRdb re-analysed the 5' RACE reads in MiXCR, keeping a single row per CDR3 protein. The sample holds tens of thousands of distinct CDR3 sequences, 6.5% to 9.5% seen once. The material was PBMCs, obtained at follow-up. The TCR originated in a male donor with early-stage non-small cell lung cancer. The V and J genes are TRBV5-1 and TRBJ2-3; TRBD1 aligns across 7 bases. The CDR3: CASSFAGTVRDTQYF. The CDR3 DNA sequence: TGCGCCAGCAGCTTCGCTGGGACAGTGAGAGATACGCAGTATTTT.